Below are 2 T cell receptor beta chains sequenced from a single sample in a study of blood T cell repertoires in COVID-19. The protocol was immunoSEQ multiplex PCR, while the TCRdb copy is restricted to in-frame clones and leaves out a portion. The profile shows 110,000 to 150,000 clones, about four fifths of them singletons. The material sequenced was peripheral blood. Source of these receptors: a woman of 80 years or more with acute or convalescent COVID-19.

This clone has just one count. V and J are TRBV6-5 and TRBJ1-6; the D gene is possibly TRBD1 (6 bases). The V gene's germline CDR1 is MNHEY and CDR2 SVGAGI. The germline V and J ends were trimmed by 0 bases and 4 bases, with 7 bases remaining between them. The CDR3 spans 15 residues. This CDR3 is CASSYSGQYNSPLHF. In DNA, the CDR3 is TGTGCCAGCAGTTACTCTGGACAGTATAATTCACCCCTCCACTTT.

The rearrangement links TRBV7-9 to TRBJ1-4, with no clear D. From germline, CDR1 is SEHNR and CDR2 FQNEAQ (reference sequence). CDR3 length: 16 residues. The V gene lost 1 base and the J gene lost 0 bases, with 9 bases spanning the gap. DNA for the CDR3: TGTGCCAGCAGCTTAGGCCAGGATGCAACTAATGAAAAACTGTTTTTT. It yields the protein CASSLGQDATNEKLFF.